Listed here are 22 T cell receptor beta chains from one sample, sequenced in a study of blood T cells in healthy people across ages. Then a second PCR, running about 6 to 12 cycles, was carried out with a sample-barcoded 5' primer and a J-beta primer mix. MiXCR, applied by TCRdb to the 5' RACE reads, yields one record per CDR3 protein. Counted here are about 580,000 distinct CDR3 sequences, around 50% occurring once; the ten biggest clones make up under 30%. The specimen sequenced was blood. These receptors all stem from a man aged 80 or over in good health.

Only a few counts were recorded for this clonotype. This sequence joins TRBV7-2 and TRBJ1-1; D remains ambiguous. From germline, CDR1 is SGHTA and CDR2 FQGNSA. V was cut by 5 bases and J by 7 bases, with 11 bases left in between. This CDR3 is built from 12 residues. CDR3 nucleotides: TGTGCCAGCAGCCCCTCCCACGGTGAAGCTTTCTTT. This codes for CASSPSHGEAFF.

The chain recombines TRBV20-1 with TRBJ2-7; possibly TRBD2 for D (7 bases). Between the trimmed V and J ends, which lost 3 bases and 1 base, there was a span of 16 bases. Germline CDR1 DFQATT, CDR2 SNEGSKA (reference sequence). CDR3 length equals 15 residues. CDR3 amino acids: CSARGGQGQSYEQYF. CDR3 DNA sequence: TGCAGTGCTAGGGGGGGGCAGGGGCAATCCTACGAGCAGTACTTC.

The sample holds one count of this clonotype. The chain has TRBV9 and TRBJ2-3; 9 bases line up with TRBD2. Germline V gene data show CDR1 as SGDLS and CDR2 as YYNGEE. Trimming cost V 0 bases and J 5 bases; bases outside gene matches: 7. The CDR3 totals 16 residues. DNA of the CDR3: TGTGCCAGCAGCGTAGAGGCGGGGGGGCTTGGAGATACGCAGTATTTT. Translated, it gives CASSVEAGGLGDTQYF. Complete variable domain (other parts from reference TRBV9 and TRBJ2-3): DSGVTQTPKHLITATGQRVTLRCSPRSGDLSVYWYQQSLDQGLQFLIQYYNGEERAKGNILERFSAQQFPDLHSELNLSSLELGDSALYFCASSVEAGGLGDTQYFGPGTRLTVL.

This clonotype turned up a few times. The chain uses TRBV7-2 and TRBJ1-1; D is ambiguous. The V and J ends lost 5 bases and 6 bases respectively, with 16 bases between them. The length of the CDR3 is 14 residues. From germline, CDR1 is SGHTA and CDR2 FQGNSA. CDR3 protein: CASSPLRLVAEAFF. For the CDR3, the DNA is TGTGCCAGCAGCCCCCTACGTCTTGTCGCTGAAGCTTTCTTT.

This clonotype was counted once. This chain uses TRBV7-3 with TRBJ2-1, with D possibly TRBD1 on 5 matching bases. The V gene lost 5 bases and the J gene lost 7 bases, with 18 bases spanning the gap. CDR1 is SGHTA, CDR2 FQGTGA, per germline. The CDR3 runs 15 residues. The CDR3 nucleotides read TGTGCCAGCAGCGCAAGGGGATTCCTCTATAATGAGCAGTTCTTC. Residues: CASSARGFLYNEQFF.

V gene TRBV6-1 combines with J gene TRBJ2-3, with 9 bases aligning to TRBD2. The ends lost 5 bases at V and 0 bases at J; junction bases unmatched: 21. Per germline, CDR1 MNHNS and CDR2 SASEGT. The CDR3 extends over 21 amino acids. The CDR3 nucleotides are TGTGCCAGCAGTACACGCCGACTAGCGGCGTCCGATCCTAAGAGCACAGATACGCAGTATTTT. Protein sequence: CASSTRRLAASDPKSTDTQYF.

This clonotype was found a few times. The genes are TRBV24-1 and TRBJ2-7; a possible D gene is TRBD1 (5 bases). The CDR3 consists of 15 residues. V lost 4 bases and J lost 2, with 14 bases in between. CDR1 is KGHDR, CDR2 SFDVKD, per germline. CDR3 nucleotides: TGTGCCACCAGTGACCCCGGTGGGGCCGCCTACGAGCAGTACTTC. This encodes CATSDPGGAAYEQYF.

Concerning this clonotype itself: At one boundary the junction diverges from the germline segment, which might be a read error. The chain uses TRBV6-2 or TRBV6-3 and TRBJ2-5, with TRBD1 identical over 7 bases. This CDR3 comprises 16 residues. Germline V gene lookup returns CDR1 MNHEY and CDR2 SVGEGT. The CDR3 DNA is TGTGCCAGCAGTTACCCATCGACAGGGATCCAAGGGACCCAGTACTTC. As protein: CASSYPSTGIQGTQYF.

Of note for this clonotype: A read error may account for a junction end that differs from germline. The chain joins TRBV3-1 to TRBJ1-3, with TRBD1 as a possible D gene (5 bases). CDR3 length: 15 residues. Germline V CDR1 and CDR2: LGHDT, YNNKEL (reference sequence). The DNA for the CDR3 is TGTGCCAGCAGCCAAGTTTTGGGGCCTGGAAGCACCATATATTTT. Protein: CASSQVLGPGSTIYF.

This rearrangement joins TRBV9 to TRBJ2-3; 10 bases fit TRBD1. The CDR3 has 17 amino acids. Germline lookup yields CDR1 SGDLS and CDR2 YYNGEE. J was trimmed by 6 bases and V by 1 base; bases with no gene match: 11. In DNA, the CDR3 is TGTGCCAGCAGCGTAACAGGGACAGGGGCTACTCGGGATACGCAGTATTTT. Its translation: CASSVTGTGATRDTQYF.

This clonotype was counted between two and nine times. The V call is TRBV20-1, the J call TRBJ2-1; 7 nucleotides align to TRBD2. With 3 bases clipped from V and 6 bases from J, the junction kept 8 bases outside the gene matches. The CDR3 loop spans 14 amino acids. Germline CDR1 and CDR2: DFQATT and SNEGSKA (reference sequence). The CDR3 DNA is TGCAGTGCTAGCTCTAGCGGACGTCTCAATGAGCAGTTCTTC. Translated, it gives CSASSSGRLNEQFF.

V usage is TRBV20-1 and J usage is TRBJ2-7; 9 bases fit TRBD1. The CDR3 contains 14 residues. The germline gives CDR1 DFQATT, CDR2 SNEGSKA (reference sequence). The V and J ends lost 3 bases and 5 bases, in that order; junction bases with no gene match: 8. The CDR3 sequence is CSASTGTGLDEQYF. CDR3 DNA: TGCAGTGCTAGCACCGGGACAGGGCTTGACGAGCAGTACTTC.

J is TRBJ2-1 and V is TRBV2; maybe TRBD2 (5 bases). The V end lost 4 bases, the J end lost 6 bases, and 10 bases lay between the germline ends. CDR3 length: 13 residues. From germline, CDR1 is SNHLY and CDR2 FYNNEI. In nucleotides, the CDR3 is TGTGCCAGCAGTGTAGAGGGTGGCAATGAGCAGTTCTTC. Translation gives CASSVEGGNEQFF.

This clonotype was counted a few times. The chain employs TRBV29-1 and TRBJ2-1; D uncertain. This CDR3 has 16 residues. CDR1 SQVTM and CDR2 ANQGSEA come from the germline V gene. V was trimmed by 7 bases and J by 3 bases, leaving 22 bases between them. CDR3 DNA: TGCAGCGCCCCCAGTCCCTGGAGCGTCGACTACAATGAGCAGTTCTTC. As protein: CSAPSPWSVDYNEQFF.

In this sample, this clonotype turned up a few times. The chain combines TRBV29-1 with TRBJ2-3; 7 bases agree with TRBD2. The V segment lost 7 bases and the J segment 0 bases; nucleotides outside the gene matches: 10. Germline assignment: CDR1 SQVTM and CDR2 ANQGSEA. This CDR3 is built from 15 residues. The CDR3 nucleotides read TGCAGCGGCCGATTTAGCGGGTCTAGCACAGATACGCAGTATTTT. Translated, it gives CSGRFSGSSTDTQYF.

In this sample, this clonotype turned up a few times. The rearrangement uses TRBV20-1 and TRBJ2-1; possibly TRBD2 for D (5 bases). This CDR3 comprises 13 residues. Germline CDR1 is DFQATT and CDR2 is SNEGSKA (reference sequence). Trimming cost V 5 bases and J 10 bases, with 18 bases left between them. The chain's CDR3 is CSAAHFREQEQFF. DNA of the CDR3: TGCAGTGCTGCACATTTCCGGGAACAGGAGCAGTTCTTC.

The CDR3 reads CAFHRGTNYGYTF. CDR3 DNA: TGTGCCTTTCACAGGGGGACTAACTATGGCTACACCTTC. The chain carries TRBV30 and TRBJ1-2, with TRBD1 matching 8 bases. CDR1 GTSNPN and CDR2 SVGIG come from the germline V gene (reference sequence). This CDR3 is built from 13 residues. Trimming cost V 7 bases and J 0 bases; bases outside gene matches: 4.

This clonotype was found a few times. V usage is TRBV20-1 and J usage is TRBJ2-1; D is tentatively TRBD1 or TRBD2 (5 bases each). V was clipped by 6 bases and J by 14 bases, with 14 bases between them. Germline CDR1 reads DFQATT; CDR2 reads SNEGSKA (reference sequence). The CDR3 runs to 10 residues. CDR3 sequence reads: CSAGRGEEFF. The CDR3 DNA follows: TGCAGTGCGGGAAGAGGGGAAGAGTTCTTC.

Only a few counts were recorded for this clonotype. This chain links TRBV9 with TRBJ2-5, with unresolved D. The CDR3 extends over 17 amino acids. Trimming stripped 0 bases from V and 2 bases from J, with 17 bases between. Per germline, CDR1 SGDLS and CDR2 YYNGEE. CDR3 nucleotides: TGTGCCAGCAGCGTAGGCATGGTCCCCGGTGCGCAAGAGACCCAGTACTTC. It encodes CASSVGMVPGAQETQYF. Complete variable domain (other parts from reference TRBV9 and TRBJ2-5): DSGVTQTPKHLITATGQRVTLRCSPRSGDLSVYWYQQSLDQGLQFLIQYYNGEERAKGNILERFSAQQFPDLHSELNLSSLELGDSALYFCASSVGMVPGAQETQYFGPGTRLLVL.

The genes are TRBV7-2 and TRBJ1-5, with TRBD1 as a possible D gene (5 bases). CDR1 and CDR2 (germline): SGHTA, FQGNSA. This CDR3 has 15 amino acids. V was shortened by 0 bases and J by 6 bases, with 12 bases between the two germline ends. In nucleotides, the CDR3 is TGTGCCAGCAGCTTAGCAGTGGGGGAGGGTCAGCCCCAGCATTTT. Amino acid sequence: CASSLAVGEGQPQHF. The variable domain in full, completed from reference TRBV7-2 and TRBJ1-5, reads GAGVSQSPSNKVTEKGKDVELRCDPISGHTALYWYRQSLGQGLEFLIYFQGNSAPDKSGLPSDRFSAERTGGSVSTLTIQRTQQEDSAVYLCASSLAVGEGQPQHFGDGTRLSIL.

The gene calls are TRBV12-3 or TRBV12-4 and TRBJ2-7, with 8 positions matching TRBD1. V was pared by 1 base and J by 5 bases, with 7 bases of the junction left unmatched. This CDR3 has 15 residues. The CDR3 loop reads CASSLVPQDRDEQYF. CDR3 sequence (DNA): TGTGCCAGCAGTTTAGTCCCCCAGGACAGGGACGAGCAGTACTTC.

The chain is built from TRBV6-2 or TRBV6-3 and TRBJ1-4; TRBD1 agrees at 10 bases. This CDR3 region has 17 residues. J lost 2 bases, V lost 6 bases, and 9 bases had no gene match. Germline CDR1 is MNHEY and CDR2 is SVGEGT. The CDR3 loop is CASSPGTGATTNEKLFF. CDR3 coding DNA: TGTGCCAGCAGCCCCGGGACAGGGGCAACCACTAATGAAAAACTGTTTTTT.